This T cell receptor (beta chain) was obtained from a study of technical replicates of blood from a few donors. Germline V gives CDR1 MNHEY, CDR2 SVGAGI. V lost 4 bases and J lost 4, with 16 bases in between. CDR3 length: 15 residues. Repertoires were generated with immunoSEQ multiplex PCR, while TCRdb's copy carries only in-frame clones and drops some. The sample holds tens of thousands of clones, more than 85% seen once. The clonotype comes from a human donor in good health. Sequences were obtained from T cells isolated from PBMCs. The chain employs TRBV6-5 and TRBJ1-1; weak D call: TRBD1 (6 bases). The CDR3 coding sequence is TGTGCCAGCAGTTGGAGACAGGTTGCGAGCACTGAAGCTTTCTTT. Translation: CASSWRQVASTEAFF.